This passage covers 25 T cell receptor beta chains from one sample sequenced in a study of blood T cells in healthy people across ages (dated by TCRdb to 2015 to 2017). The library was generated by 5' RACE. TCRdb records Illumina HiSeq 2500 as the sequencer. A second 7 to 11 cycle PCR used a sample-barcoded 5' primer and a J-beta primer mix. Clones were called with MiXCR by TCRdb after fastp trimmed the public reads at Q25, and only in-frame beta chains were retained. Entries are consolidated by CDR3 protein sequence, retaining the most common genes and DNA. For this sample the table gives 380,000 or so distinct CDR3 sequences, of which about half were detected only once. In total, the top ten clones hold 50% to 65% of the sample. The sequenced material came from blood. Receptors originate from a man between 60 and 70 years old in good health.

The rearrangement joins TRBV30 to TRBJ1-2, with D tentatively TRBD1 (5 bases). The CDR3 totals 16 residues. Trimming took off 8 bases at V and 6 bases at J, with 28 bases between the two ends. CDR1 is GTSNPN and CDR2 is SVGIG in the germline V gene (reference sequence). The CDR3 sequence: CALEERTRGVLNGYTF. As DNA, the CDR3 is TGTGCCCTGGAGGAAAGGACTCGGGGGGTTCTTAATGGCTACACCTTC.

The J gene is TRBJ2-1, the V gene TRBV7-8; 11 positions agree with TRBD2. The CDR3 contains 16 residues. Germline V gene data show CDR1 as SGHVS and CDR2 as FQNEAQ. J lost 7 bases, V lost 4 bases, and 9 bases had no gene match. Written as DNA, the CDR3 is TGTGCCAGCAGCTCCCGACTAGCGGGGTTAGTGAATGAGCAGTTCTTC. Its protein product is CASSSRLAGLVNEQFF.

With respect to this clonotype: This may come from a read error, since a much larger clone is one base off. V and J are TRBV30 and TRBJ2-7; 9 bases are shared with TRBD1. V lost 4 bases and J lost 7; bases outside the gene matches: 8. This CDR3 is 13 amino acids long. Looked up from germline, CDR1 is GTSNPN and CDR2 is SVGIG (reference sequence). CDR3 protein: CAWKDRGHHEQYF. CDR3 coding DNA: TGTGCCTGGAAGGACAGGGGCCATCATGAGCAGTACTTC.

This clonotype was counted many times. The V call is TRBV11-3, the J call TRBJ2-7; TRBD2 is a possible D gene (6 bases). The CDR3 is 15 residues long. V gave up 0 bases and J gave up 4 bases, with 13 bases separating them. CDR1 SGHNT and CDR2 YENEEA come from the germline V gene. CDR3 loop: CASSLDRLAIYEQYF. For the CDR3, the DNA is TGTGCCAGCAGCTTAGATCGGCTAGCGATATACGAGCAGTACTTC.

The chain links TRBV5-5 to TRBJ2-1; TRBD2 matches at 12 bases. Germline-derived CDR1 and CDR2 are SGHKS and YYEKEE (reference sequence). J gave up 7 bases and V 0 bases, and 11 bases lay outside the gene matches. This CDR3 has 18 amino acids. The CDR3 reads CASSLGPGTSGWGNEQFF. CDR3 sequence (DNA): TGTGCCAGCAGCTTGGGGCCCGGGACTAGCGGGTGGGGAAATGAGCAGTTCTTC.

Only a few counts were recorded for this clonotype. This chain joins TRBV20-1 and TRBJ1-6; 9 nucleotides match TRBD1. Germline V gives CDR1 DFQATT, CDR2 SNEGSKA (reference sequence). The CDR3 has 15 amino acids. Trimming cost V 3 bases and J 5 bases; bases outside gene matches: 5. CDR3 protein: CSARRGQGNNSPLHF. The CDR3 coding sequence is TGCAGTGCTAGGAGGGGACAGGGTAATAATTCACCCCTCCACTTT.

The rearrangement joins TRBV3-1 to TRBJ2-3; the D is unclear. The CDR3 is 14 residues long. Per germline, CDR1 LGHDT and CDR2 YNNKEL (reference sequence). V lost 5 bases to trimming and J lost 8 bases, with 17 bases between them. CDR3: CASSSGRVGGTQYF. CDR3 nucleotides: TGTGCCAGCAGCTCTGGTAGGGTAGGCGGTACGCAGTATTTT.

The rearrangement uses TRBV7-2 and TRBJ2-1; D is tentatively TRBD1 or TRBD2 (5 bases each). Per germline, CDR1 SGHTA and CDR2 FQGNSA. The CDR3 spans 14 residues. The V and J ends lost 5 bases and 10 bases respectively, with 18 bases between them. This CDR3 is CASSQDPGTYEQFF. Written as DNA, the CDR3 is TGTGCCAGCAGCCAGGATCCGGGGACCTACGAGCAGTTCTTC.

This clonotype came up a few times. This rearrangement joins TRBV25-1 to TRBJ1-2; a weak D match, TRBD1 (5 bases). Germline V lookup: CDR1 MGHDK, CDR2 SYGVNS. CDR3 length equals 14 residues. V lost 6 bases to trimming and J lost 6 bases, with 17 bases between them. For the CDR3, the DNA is TGTGCCAGCAGCCAGGGAAACTATCGTGATGGCTACACCTTC. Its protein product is CASSQGNYRDGYTF.

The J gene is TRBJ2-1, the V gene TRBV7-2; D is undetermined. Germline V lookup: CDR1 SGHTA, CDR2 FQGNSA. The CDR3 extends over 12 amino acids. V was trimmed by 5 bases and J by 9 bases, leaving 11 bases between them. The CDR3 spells CASSPMNREQFF. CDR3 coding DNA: TGTGCCAGCAGCCCTATGAATCGTGAGCAGTTCTTC.

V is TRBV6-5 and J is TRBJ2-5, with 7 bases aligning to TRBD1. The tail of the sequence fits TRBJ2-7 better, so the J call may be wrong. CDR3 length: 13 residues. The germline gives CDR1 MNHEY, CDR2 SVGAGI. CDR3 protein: CASSYRQGYEQYF. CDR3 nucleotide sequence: TGTGCCAGCAGTTACCGACAGGGTTACGAGCAGTACTTC.

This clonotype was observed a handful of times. The CDR3 DNA reads TGTGCCAGCAGTCCACAGTCCCGAGGGGAGCAGTACTTC. Protein: CASSPQSRGEQYF. The chain employs TRBV28 and TRBJ2-7; TRBD2 might be the D (5 bases). The CDR3 is 13 amino acids. The germline CDR1 and CDR2 sequences are MDHEN and SYDVKM. V was trimmed by 5 bases and J by 7 bases, leaving 15 bases between them.

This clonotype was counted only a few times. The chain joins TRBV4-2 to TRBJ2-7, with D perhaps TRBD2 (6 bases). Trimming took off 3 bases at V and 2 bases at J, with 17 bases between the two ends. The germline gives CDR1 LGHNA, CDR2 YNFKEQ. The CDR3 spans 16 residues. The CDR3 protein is CASSQVPGTPPYEQYF. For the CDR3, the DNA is TGTGCCAGCAGCCAGGTCCCCGGGACTCCCCCCTACGAGCAGTACTTC.

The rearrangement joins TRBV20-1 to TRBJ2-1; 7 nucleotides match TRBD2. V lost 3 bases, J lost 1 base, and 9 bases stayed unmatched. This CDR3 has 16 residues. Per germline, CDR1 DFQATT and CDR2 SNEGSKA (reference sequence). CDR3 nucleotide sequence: TGCAGTGCTAGGGACTCCCAGCGGGGATCCTACAATGAGCAGTTCTTC. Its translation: CSARDSQRGSYNEQFF.

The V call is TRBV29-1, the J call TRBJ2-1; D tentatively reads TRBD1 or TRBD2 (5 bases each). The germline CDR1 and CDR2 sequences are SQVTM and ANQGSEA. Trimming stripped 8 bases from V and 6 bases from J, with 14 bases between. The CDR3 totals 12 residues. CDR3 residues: CSSSGALNEQFF. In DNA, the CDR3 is TGCAGCTCCTCCGGGGCCCTCAATGAGCAGTTCTTC.

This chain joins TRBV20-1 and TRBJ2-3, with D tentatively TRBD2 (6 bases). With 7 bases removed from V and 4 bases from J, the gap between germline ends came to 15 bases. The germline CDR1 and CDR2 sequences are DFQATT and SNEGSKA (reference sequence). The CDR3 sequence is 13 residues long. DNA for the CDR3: TGCAGTGGTGGCACTAGCAGGGCAGATACGCAGTATTTT. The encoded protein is CSGGTSRADTQYF.

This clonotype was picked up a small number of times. This CDR3 reads CASAGNSYEQYF. CDR3 coding DNA: TGTGCCAGCGCGGGCAACTCCTACGAGCAGTACTTC. The V call is TRBV6-6, the J call TRBJ2-7, with D tentatively TRBD2 (5 bases). Germline V CDR1 and CDR2: MNHNY, SVGAGI (reference sequence). CDR3 length: 12 amino acids. V was trimmed by 8 bases and J by 0 bases, leaving 8 bases between them.

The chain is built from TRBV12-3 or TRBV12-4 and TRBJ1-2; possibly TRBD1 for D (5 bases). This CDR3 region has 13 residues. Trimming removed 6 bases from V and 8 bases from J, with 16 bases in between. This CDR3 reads CASSPAEGRGYTF. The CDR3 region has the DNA TGTGCCAGCAGCCCCGCGGAGGGGCGAGGCTACACCTTC.

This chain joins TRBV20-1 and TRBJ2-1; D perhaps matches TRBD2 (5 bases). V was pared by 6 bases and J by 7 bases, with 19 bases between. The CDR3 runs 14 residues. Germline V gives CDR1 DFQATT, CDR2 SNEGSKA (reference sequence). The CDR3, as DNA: TGCAGTGCCGTCCAAGTGGGAGCATCGAATGAGCAGTTCTTC. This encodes CSAVQVGASNEQFF.

CDR3 sequence: CAAGIYEQYF. In nucleotides, the CDR3 is TGTGCCGCGGGGATCTACGAGCAGTACTTC. The chain has TRBV6-2 or TRBV6-3 and TRBJ2-5, with D possibly matching TRBD2 (6 bases). The end of the DNA is better explained by TRBJ2-7, so the J call may be wrong. Germline values: CDR1 MNHEY, CDR2 SVGEGT. The CDR3 is made up of 10 amino acids.

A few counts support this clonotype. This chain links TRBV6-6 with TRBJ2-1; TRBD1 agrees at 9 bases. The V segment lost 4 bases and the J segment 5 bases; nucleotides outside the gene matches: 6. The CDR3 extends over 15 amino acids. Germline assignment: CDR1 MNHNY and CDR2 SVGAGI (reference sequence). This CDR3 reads CASSSPGQGNNEQFF. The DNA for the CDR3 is TGTGCCAGCAGTTCCCCGGGACAGGGCAACAATGAGCAGTTCTTC.

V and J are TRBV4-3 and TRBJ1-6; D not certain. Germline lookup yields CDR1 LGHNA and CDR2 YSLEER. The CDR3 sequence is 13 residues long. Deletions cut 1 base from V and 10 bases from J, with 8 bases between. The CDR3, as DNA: TGCGCCAGCAGCCAAGTTTCCCGCTCACCCCTCCACTTT. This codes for CASSQVSRSPLHF.

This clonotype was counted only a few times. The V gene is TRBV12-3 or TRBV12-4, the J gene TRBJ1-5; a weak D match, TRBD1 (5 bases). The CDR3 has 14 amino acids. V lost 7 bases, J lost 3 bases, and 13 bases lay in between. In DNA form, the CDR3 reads TGTGCCAGCACCCGGGGGGGTCCCAATCAGCCCCAGCATTTT. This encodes CASTRGGPNQPQHF.

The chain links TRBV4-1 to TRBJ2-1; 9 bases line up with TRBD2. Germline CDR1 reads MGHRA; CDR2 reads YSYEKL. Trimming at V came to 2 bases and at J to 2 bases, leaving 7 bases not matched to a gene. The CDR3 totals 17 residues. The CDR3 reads CASSQPGTSTAYNEQFF. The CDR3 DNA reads TGCGCCAGCAGCCAACCCGGGACTAGCACCGCCTACAATGAGCAGTTCTTC.

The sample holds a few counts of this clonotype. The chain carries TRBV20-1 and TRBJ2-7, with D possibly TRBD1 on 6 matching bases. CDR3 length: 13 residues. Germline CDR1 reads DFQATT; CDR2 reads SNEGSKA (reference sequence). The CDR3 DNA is TGCAGCCTCAGGGGCCGAGGAAGCTTCGAGCAGTACTTC. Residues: CSLRGRGSFEQYF.